This TCR beta chain derives from a study of identifying expanded T cells in peripheral blood. Regarding the study as a whole: Technical replicates showed roughly 1.2 changed clones; roughly two weeks roughly 15; four weeks 19. Across healthy donors, higher total template counts meant significantly greater roughly 2-week count variance.

The ends were cut back, 1 base at V and 2 bases at J, with 8 bases in the middle. CDR1 and CDR2 (germline): SGHVS, FQNEAQ. CDR3 length: 14 amino acids. No infections or other immune events were documented during collection. Repertoires were generated with immunoSEQ multiplex PCR, while TCRdb's copy carries only in-frame clones and drops some. This sample has about 83,000 clones; 75% to 90% occur once, and the top ten carry around 2.7%. Of note for this clone: Its antigen is currently unknown.

The receptor's source is a person aged 18-70 years in good health. The chain links TRBV7-8 to TRBJ1-1; D call uncertain. Sequencing input: blood. The CDR3 coding sequence is TGTGCCAGCAGCTTAGGAGGAGCCAACACTGAAGCTTTCTTT. Its translation is CASSLGGANTEAFF.